This entry describes one T cell receptor beta chain. A second PCR, run for roughly 7 to 11 cycles, used a sample-barcoded 5' primer plus a J-beta primer mix. TCRdb re-derived calls from the 5' RACE reads in MiXCR, one entry per CDR3 protein. The repertoire holds just under 750,000 distinct CDR3 sequences, with 22% as singletons. These data originate in a study of blood T cells in healthy people across ages. This CDR3 has 13 amino acids. Germline CDR1 SQVTM, CDR2 ANQGSEA. The ends were cut back, 4 bases at V and 5 bases at J, with 11 bases in the middle. This receptor was identified in a man between 65 and 79 years old in good health. The gene calls are TRBV29-1 and TRBJ1-4; D is possibly TRBD1 (5 bases). Specimen: blood. CDR3 region: CSVGRDGNEKLFF. CDR3 in DNA: TGCAGCGTTGGCAGGGACGGGAATGAAAAACTGTTTTTT.